The 17 T cell receptor beta chains given below trace back to one sample, sequenced in a study of STAT5B mutations in CD4+ large granular lymphocyte leukemia. The assay was immunoSEQ multiplex PCR, and TCRdb's table has in-frame clones only and misses some. The sample includes under 25,000 clones, 60% to 80% of them seen just once. Material for sequencing was CD4+ T cells from blood buffy coats. The origin of the receptors is a human donor in good health.

The J gene is TRBJ2-1, the V gene TRBV9; 9 bases match TRBD2. The V gene end was trimmed by 3 bases and the J gene end by 7 bases; junction bases not matched to a gene: 5. From germline, CDR1 is SGDLS and CDR2 YYNGEE. This CDR3 spans 14 amino acids. The CDR3 region is CASSGAGGRNEQFF. Written as DNA, the CDR3 is TGTGCCAGCAGCGGGGCGGGGGGGCGGAATGAGCAGTTCTTC.

The rearrangement uses TRBV7-2 and TRBJ1-1; D may be TRBD1 (6 bases). This CDR3 spans 15 amino acids. V was trimmed by 1 base and J by 0 bases, leaving 9 bases between them. Germline V gene data show CDR1 as SGHTA and CDR2 as FQGNSA. Here the CDR3 DNA reads TGTGCCAGCAGCTTAGACAGGGAAGTGAACACTGAAGCTTTCTTT. Translating it yields CASSLDREVNTEAFF.

The V gene is TRBV27, the J gene TRBJ1-1; D remains unclear. The germline V gene encodes CDR1 MNHEY and CDR2 SMNVEV (reference sequence). Between the trimmed V and J ends, which lost 7 bases and 3 bases, there was a span of 18 bases. This CDR3 has 15 residues. The CDR3 sequence is CASTPYGLEDTEAFF. DNA for the CDR3: TGTGCCAGCACCCCTTACGGACTGGAAGACACTGAAGCTTTCTTT.

This chain uses TRBV5-1 with TRBJ2-3; tentatively, D is TRBD1 (6 bases). The CDR3 length is 14 residues. V lost 4 bases and J lost 0, with 9 bases in between. The germline V gene encodes CDR1 SGHRS and CDR2 YFSETQ. In DNA, the CDR3 is TGCGCCAGCAGCCAGACAGGTAGCACAGATACGCAGTATTTT. Translation: CASSQTGSTDTQYF.

The CDR3 loop is CASSPRTSGGTDTQYF. DNA for the CDR3: TGTGCCAGTAGTCCTCGGACTAGCGGGGGCACAGATACGCAGTATTTT. The V call is TRBV19, the J call TRBJ2-3; the match to TRBD2 covers 12 bases. The CDR3 runs 16 residues. V lost 5 bases to trimming and J lost 1 base; unmatched junction nucleotides: 4. Germline values: CDR1 LNHDA, CDR2 SQIVND (reference sequence).

V gene TRBV28 combines with J gene TRBJ1-1; TRBD1 is a possible D gene (5 bases). The CDR3 loop spans 15 amino acids. CDR1 and CDR2 from the germline V gene are MDHEN and SYDVKM. V lost 1 base, J lost 5 bases, and 14 bases lay in between. CDR3 amino acids: CASSLSSSWGTEAFF. In DNA, the CDR3 is TGTGCCAGCAGTTTATCGTCATCGTGGGGGACTGAAGCTTTCTTT.

This rearrangement joins TRBV7-2 to TRBJ1-5; D is unresolved. CDR3 length equals 15 residues. Germline V gene sequence: CDR1 SGHTA, CDR2 FQGNSA. Trimming took off 5 bases at V and 3 bases at J, with 14 bases between the two ends. CDR3 loop: CASSTGTAYNQPQHF. The CDR3 region has the DNA TGTGCCAGCAGCACTGGTACGGCATACAATCAGCCCCAGCATTTT.

The gene calls are TRBV7-8 and TRBJ2-1; D might be TRBD2 (6 bases). CDR1 and CDR2 (germline): SGHVS, FQNEAQ. The CDR3 spans 11 residues. Trimming pared 4 bases from V and 15 bases from J, leaving 13 bases between. CDR3 bases: TGTGCCAGCAGCTCGAGACTAGTGTCGTTCTTC. Amino acid sequence: CASSSRLVSFF.

The chain is built from TRBV27 and TRBJ2-7; 8 nucleotides match TRBD1. CDR1 and CDR2 (germline): MNHEY, SMNVEV (reference sequence). Unmatched junction bases numbered 6, after V lost 8 bases and J lost 3 bases. The CDR3 extends over 13 amino acids. The CDR3 loop is CASSGTGDYEQYF. CDR3 nucleotides: TGTGCCAGCTCCGGGACAGGCGACTACGAGCAGTACTTC.

Concerning this clone: The same CDR3 also results from other DNA sequences found in this sample. The chain joins TRBV5-6 to TRBJ1-1; D is uncertain. Germline CDR1 and CDR2: SGHDT and YYEEEE. V was cut by 2 bases and J by 0 bases, with 11 bases left in between. This CDR3 spans 15 amino acids. CDR3 DNA: TGTGCCAGCAGCTTAGCCGGAGTGGTGAACACTGAAGCTTTCTTT. Protein: CASSLAGVVNTEAFF.

CDR3 protein: CASRSGTSAIYSNQPQHF. CDR3 nucleotides: TGCGCCAGCAGATCCGGGACTTCGGCAATCTATAGCAATCAGCCCCAGCATTTT. V gene TRBV23-1 combines with J gene TRBJ1-5; the D gene is possibly TRBD1 (5 bases). TRBV23-1 is noted as an ORF with a role that remains uncertain. The CDR3 contains 18 residues. Between the trimmed V and J ends, which lost 6 bases and 0 bases, there was a span of 21 bases.

This chain joins TRBV6-1 and TRBJ1-2; D is perhaps TRBD1 (6 bases). CDR1 and CDR2 (germline): MNHNS, SASEGT. Between the trimmed V and J ends, which lost 4 bases and 3 bases, there was a span of 9 bases. This CDR3 comprises 13 residues. The CDR3 protein is CASSADSYYGYTF. The CDR3 nucleotides are TGTGCCAGCAGTGCGGACAGTTACTATGGCTACACCTTC.

The chain recombines TRBV11-3 with TRBJ1-6; 7 positions agree with TRBD1. The V and J ends lost 5 bases and 4 bases, in that order; junction bases with no gene match: 5. Germline CDR1 and CDR2: SGHNT and YENEEA. The CDR3 spans 15 residues. The CDR3 sequence is CASSAGTVYNSPLHF. The CDR3 nucleotides read TGTGCCAGCAGCGCCGGGACAGTTTATAATTCACCCCTCCACTTT.

This clone has just a few counts. The chain recombines TRBV7-9 with TRBJ1-2, with D uncertain. The V and J ends lost 3 bases and 7 bases respectively, with 15 bases between them. This CDR3 comprises 14 residues. The germline V gene encodes CDR1 SEHNR and CDR2 FQNEAQ (reference sequence). This chain's CDR3 is CASSFLPSGTGYTF. The CDR3, as DNA: TGTGCCAGCAGCTTTCTTCCATCCGGAACTGGCTACACCTTC.

The gene calls are TRBV7-2 and TRBJ2-1, with TRBD2 matching over 8 bases. With 5 bases clipped from V and 0 bases from J, the junction kept 15 bases outside the gene matches. The V gene's germline CDR1 is SGHTA and CDR2 FQGNSA. The CDR3 runs to 19 residues. The CDR3 region is CASSGKTSELRSSYNEQFF. The CDR3 bases are TGTGCCAGCAGCGGAAAGACTAGCGAATTACGAAGCTCCTACAATGAGCAGTTCTTC.

The chain recombines TRBV5-1 with TRBJ2-5, with D possibly TRBD1 on 6 matching bases. V was clipped by 5 bases and J by 1 base, with 12 bases between them. Germline V CDR1 and CDR2: SGHRS, YFSETQ. The length of the CDR3 is 14 residues. The CDR3 DNA follows: TGCGCCAGCAGTACTACAGGGTTCCAAGAGACCCAGTACTTC. Encoded protein: CASSTTGFQETQYF.

In its sample, this clone was seen once. The chain joins TRBV18 to TRBJ1-1, with 7 positions matching TRBD1. With V trimmed by 2 bases and J by 4 bases, 10 bases remained unmatched. The CDR3 extends over 16 amino acids. Germline CDR1 is KGHSH and CDR2 is LQKENI. For the CDR3, the DNA is TGTGCCAGCTCACCAGGGATCAGGACAGGCGGCACTGAAGCTTTCTTT. Its translation: CASSPGIRTGGTEAFF.